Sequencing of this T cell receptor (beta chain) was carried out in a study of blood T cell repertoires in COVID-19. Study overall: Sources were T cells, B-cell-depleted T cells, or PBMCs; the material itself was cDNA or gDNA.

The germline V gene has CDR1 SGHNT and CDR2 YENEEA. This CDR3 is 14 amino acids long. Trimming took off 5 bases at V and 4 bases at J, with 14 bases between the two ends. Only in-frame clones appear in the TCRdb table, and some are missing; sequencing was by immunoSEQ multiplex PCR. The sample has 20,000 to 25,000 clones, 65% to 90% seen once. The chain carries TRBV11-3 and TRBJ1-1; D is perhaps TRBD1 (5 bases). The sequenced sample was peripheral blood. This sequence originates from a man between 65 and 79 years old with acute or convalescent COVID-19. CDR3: CASSLGGDGTEAFF. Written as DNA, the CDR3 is TGTGCCAGCAGCCTTGGGGGGGATGGCACTGAAGCTTTCTTT.